This TCR beta chain originates from a study of T cells in women clearing cervical HPV infection (dated by TCRdb to 2017 to 2018). With regard to the full study: Cases were about two dozen women with histologically confirmed HPV16-related CIN3 or worse, including a couple of invasive cancers. The controls were about 26 women whose single incident HPV16 infection cleared within 12 months with no development of precancer or cancer. Blood from cases was drawn at the visit where the lesion was first identified, while blood from controls was drawn once the infection was no longer detected. For cases, the median interval between lesion detection and blood sampling was more than 130 days, with an interquartile range of roughly 85 to 220 days. Since HLA typing was available for only a few women, HLA type could not be ruled out as a confounder. This exploratory proof-of-principle case-control study, nested within the Guanacaste HPV Natural History Study in Costa Rica, compared TCR repertoires among women with different cervical HPV16 outcomes. Cases were matched to controls by age within five years and by the year the sample was collected. Cases had a median age of almost 35 years compared with 38 for controls, and baseline characteristics showed no significant differences between the groups. The parent cohort enrolled about 9,900 women aged 18 or older in Guanacaste, Costa Rica, in about 1992 to 1995 and followed the women for seven years. Five blinded duplicates per group were added as quality controls, so that approximately 60 samples were obtained: approximately 50 participants and 10 replicates.

Using the immunoSEQ assay, multiplex PCR amplified TCR beta CDR3 regions from an average of 1200 ng of genomic DNA per sample. The assay corrected primer bias using a complete synthetic TCR repertoire to establish an amplification baseline. Amplicons were sequenced on the Illumina platform. Processing in the source paper ran as follows. Sequence errors were corrected by clustering with frequency ratios and a modified nearest-neighbor algorithm, and the sequences were then analyzed in the immunoSEQ Analyzer using IMGT gene definitions. TCR richness and evenness were averaged over 20 rarefaction repeats at each rarefaction depth, excluding samples with fewer sequences than the depth. Wilcoxon rank sum tests with FDR correction were used to compare V, D and J gene relative abundances between the groups. For the blinded duplicates, the intraclass correlation was approximately 96% for TCR richness and averaged about 76% across roughly 69 gene segments. TCRdb obtained this table from immuneACCESS and retained in-frame rearrangements with V and J assigned. These tables miss some clones; where compared with another copy, unresolved V genes account for less than half of the shortfall, and the remainder is unexplained. The D gene and trimming were derived from the DNA, and the V and J assignments and clone size from that table. Per the sample table, the count is 30,000 to 45,000 clones. Approximately 6.4% of the sample is in the top ten clones.

Every participant had a single incident cervical HPV16 infection, and prevalent HPV16 infections were excluded. Cervical HPV DNA was detected by MY09/MY11 PCR and genotyped by dot-blot hybridization. Roughly 15 mL of heparinized blood were centrifuged, and the buffy coat was aliquoted, frozen at -30°C, then stored at -80°C. QIAGEN kits were used to extract genomic DNA from the buffy coat specimens. Broad study findings and their caveats: Random forest classifiers combining richness and V gene abundances distinguished cases from controls with an estimated AUC of approximately 0.83. TCR repertoire richness was significantly higher in CIN3+ cases than in controls across sequencing depths, while evenness did not differ. Whether associations preceded infection or resulted from infection could not be shown with the cross-sectional design, and effector/memory subsets and HPV-specific T cells were not isolated. Because the number of T cells in each sample was unknown, differences in richness could reflect differing T-cell content rather than repertoire biology. Cases had lower TRBV6-7 relative abundance than controls (about 0.1% versus 0.15%; Bonferroni P = 0.0008).

CDR1 and CDR2 are read off the germline V gene (reference sequence) as DFQATT and SNEGSKA. The CDR3 measures 15 amino acids from cysteine to phenylalanine. The DNA has 36 bases, all within the CDR3, and is read from base 1. Points on this clone: Its antigen target is currently unknown. Read sequence stops 3 residues before the CDR3 end, and the germline J gene provides the missing end.

The sample consisted of blood buffy coat. This clonotype was sampled from a woman aged 18 to 75 with a cervical HPV16 infection that either progressed to CIN3+ or cleared (not recorded which). The chain couples TRBV20-1 to TRBJ1-2; perhaps TRBD1 is the D gene, with 6 bases matching. Here the CDR3 is given as CSAFRGAASTDTYTF. CDR3 DNA (partial): TGCAGTGCTTTCCGGGGGGCCGCTAGCACAGATACC.